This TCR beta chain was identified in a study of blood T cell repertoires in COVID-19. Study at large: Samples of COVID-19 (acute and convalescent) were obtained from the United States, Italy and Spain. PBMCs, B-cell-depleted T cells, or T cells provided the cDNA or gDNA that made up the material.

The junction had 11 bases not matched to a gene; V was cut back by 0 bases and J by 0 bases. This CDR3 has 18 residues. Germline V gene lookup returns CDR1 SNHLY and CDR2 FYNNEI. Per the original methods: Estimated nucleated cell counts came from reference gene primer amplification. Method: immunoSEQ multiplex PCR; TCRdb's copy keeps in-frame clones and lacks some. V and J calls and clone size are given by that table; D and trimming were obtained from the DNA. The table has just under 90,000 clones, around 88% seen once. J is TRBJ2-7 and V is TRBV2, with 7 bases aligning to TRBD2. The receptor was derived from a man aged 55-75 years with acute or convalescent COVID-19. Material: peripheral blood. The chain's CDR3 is CASSEARRASGNSYEQYF. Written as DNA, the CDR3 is TGTGCCAGCAGTGAAGCTCGGAGAGCTAGCGGCAACTCCTACGAGCAGTACTTC.